Presented here are 30 T cell receptor beta chains from one specimen sequenced in a study of blood T cell repertoires in COVID-19. Assay: immunoSEQ multiplex PCR; the TCRdb copy retains only in-frame clones and omits some. Of approximately 170,000 clones in the sample, about 83% were seen once. Sample: peripheral blood. The receptor set was obtained from a man aged 18 to 29 with active or convalescent COVID-19.

This clone was counted only a few times. The gene calls are TRBV3-1 (or the pseudogene TRBV3-2) and TRBJ2-1, with D possibly being TRBD2 (6 bases). With 0 bases removed from V and 4 bases from J, the gap between germline ends came to 13 bases. Germline V CDR1 and CDR2: LGHDT, YNNKEL (reference sequence). The CDR3 is 16 amino acids. CDR3 protein: CASSQDGGAGYNEQFF. For the CDR3, the DNA is TGTGCCAGCAGCCAAGACGGAGGGGCGGGTTACAATGAGCAGTTCTTC.

The J gene is TRBJ2-3, the V gene TRBV5-8, with 8 bases fitting TRBD2. CDR1 SGHTS and CDR2 YDEGEE come from the germline V gene. CDR3 length: 15 amino acids. V was clipped by 4 bases and J by 3 bases; unmatched bases: 7. CDR3 amino acids: CASSPRGGGTDTQYF. The CDR3 region has the DNA TGTGCCAGCAGCCCACGGGGGGGCGGGACAGATACGCAGTATTTT.

The chain is built from TRBV3-1 (or the pseudogene TRBV3-2) and TRBJ1-4; 7 positions match TRBD1. The CDR3 consists of 16 residues. The V gene end was trimmed by 2 bases and the J gene end by 5 bases; junction bases not matched to a gene: 8. The V gene's germline CDR1 is LGHDT and CDR2 YNNKEL (reference sequence). In DNA form, the CDR3 reads TGTGCCAGCAGCCAACGCACCGGGACAGAGAATGAAAAACTGTTTTTT. Its translation is CASSQRTGTENEKLFF.

This chain connects TRBV27 to TRBJ1-1; 11 nucleotides agree with TRBD1. The CDR3 sequence is 14 residues long. Per the germline V gene, CDR1 is MNHEY and CDR2 is SMNVEV (reference sequence). Germline trimming cut 0 bases from V and 6 bases from J; bases unmatched to any gene: 0. In DNA, the CDR3 is TGTGCCAGCAGTTTATCGGGACAGGGGGCTGAAGCTTTCTTT. It specifies CASSLSGQGAEAFF.

This chain uses TRBV12-5 with TRBJ1-4; no firm D call. The ends were cut back, 5 bases at V and 8 bases at J, with 15 bases in the middle. CDR1 LGHNT and CDR2 FRNRAP come from the germline V gene. This CDR3 has 14 residues. The CDR3: CASGIRGDREKLFF. The DNA of the CDR3 is TGTGCTAGTGGTATACGGGGAGATCGCGAAAAACTGTTTTTT.

The J gene is TRBJ2-3, the V gene TRBV5-4, with TRBD1 as a possible D gene (6 bases). From germline, CDR1 is SGHNT and CDR2 YYREEE (reference sequence). Trimming left V 4 bases short and J 0 bases short, with 15 bases between. The CDR3 has 16 residues. The CDR3 loop reads CASSPGQLRSTDTQYF. The CDR3 nucleotides read TGTGCCAGCAGCCCCGGACAGCTAAGAAGCACAGATACGCAGTATTTT.

The rearrangement uses TRBV28 and TRBJ2-7; 8 bases align to TRBD2. Germline lookup yields CDR1 MDHEN and CDR2 SYDVKM. The CDR3 is 16 residues long. The V gene end was trimmed by 4 bases and the J gene end by 0 bases; junction bases not matched to a gene: 8. CDR3: CASSSHSGASSYEQYF. The DNA for the CDR3 is TGTGCCAGCAGTTCCCATAGCGGGGCCTCCTCCTACGAGCAGTACTTC.

The rearrangement uses TRBV28 and TRBJ2-2; D remains unclear. Germline V lookup: CDR1 MDHEN, CDR2 SYDVKM. V was trimmed by 5 bases and J by 1 base, leaving 11 bases between them. The CDR3 covers 15 residues. The CDR3 nucleotides read TGTGCCAGCAGTATTACTGCAGGGAACACCGGGGAGCTGTTTTTT. Encoded protein: CASSITAGNTGELFF. The full variable domain, in which reference TRBV28 and TRBJ2-2 provide the parts outside the CDR3, is DVKVTQSSRYLVKRTGEKVFLECVQDMDHENMFWYRQDPGLGLRLIYFSYDVKMKEKGDIPEGYSVSREKKERFSLILESASTNQTSMYLCASSITAGNTGELFFGEGSRLTVL.

The genes are TRBV20-1 and TRBJ2-5; D is possibly TRBD2 (6 bases). Looked up from germline, CDR1 is DFQATT and CDR2 is SNEGSKA (reference sequence). The CDR3 has 11 residues. The CDR3 reads CSPGGMETQYF. CDR3 DNA sequence: TGCAGCCCTGGGGGGATGGAGACCCAGTACTTC.

V gene TRBV4-2 combines with J gene TRBJ2-1, with D perhaps TRBD2 (5 bases). V gave up 0 bases and J gave up 4 bases, with 13 bases separating them. Germline values: CDR1 LGHNA, CDR2 YNFKEQ. The CDR3 consists of 16 residues. The CDR3 coding sequence is TGTGCCAGCAGCCAAGAAGTCCCAGCGGTTTACAATGAGCAGTTCTTC. Amino acid sequence: CASSQEVPAVYNEQFF.

This sequence joins TRBV6-5 and TRBJ2-3, with 10 nucleotides matching TRBD2. Unmatched junction bases numbered 7, after V lost 8 bases and J lost 2 bases. The germline V gene has CDR1 MNHEY and CDR2 SVGAGI. The CDR3 loop spans 15 amino acids. The CDR3 sequence is CASRLAGADTDTQYF. The CDR3 DNA follows: TGTGCCAGCCGGCTAGCGGGGGCCGACACAGATACGCAGTATTTT.

The genes are TRBV19 and TRBJ1-3; D is ambiguous. CDR1 and CDR2 (germline): LNHDA, SQIVND (reference sequence). V lost 0 bases, J lost 7 bases, and 16 bases lay in between. The CDR3 is 16 residues long. The chain's CDR3 is CASSIDPPSFWNTIYF. The CDR3 coding sequence is TGTGCCAGTAGTATAGATCCTCCGAGTTTTTGGAACACCATATATTTT. The full variable domain, in which reference TRBV19 and TRBJ1-3 provide the parts outside the CDR3, is DGGITQSPKYLFRKEGQNVTLSCEQNLNHDAMYWYRQDPGQGLRLIYYSQIVNDFQKGDIAEGYSVSREKKESFPLTVTSAQKNPTAFYLCASSIDPPSFWNTIYFGEGSWLTVV.

The CDR3 loop reads CATELGNQETQYF. The DNA of the CDR3 is TGTGCCACCGAACTAGGAAACCAAGAGACCCAGTACTTC. J is TRBJ2-5 and V is TRBV2, with a tentative D call TRBD2 (5 bases). Trimming stripped 10 bases from V and 0 bases from J, with 12 bases between. This CDR3 is 13 amino acids long. CDR1 and CDR2 (germline): SNHLY, FYNNEI.

This chain links TRBV5-1 with TRBJ2-3; 7 nucleotides align to TRBD1. J lost 3 bases, V lost 5 bases, and 6 bases had no gene match. The CDR3 totals 14 residues. The V gene's germline CDR1 is SGHRS and CDR2 YFSETQ. CDR3 residues: CASSRGLETDTQYF. The CDR3 DNA sequence: TGCGCCAGCAGTAGGGGGCTGGAGACAGATACGCAGTATTTT.

The chain employs TRBV7-2 and TRBJ2-1, with D perhaps TRBD2 (5 bases). There are 14 residues in the CDR3. Germline CDR1 SGHTA, CDR2 FQGNSA. The V end was cut by 3 bases, the J end by 8 bases, with 14 bases between. The CDR3 protein is CASSFDSGSDEQFF. CDR3 DNA sequence: TGTGCCAGCAGCTTTGATTCCGGTAGCGATGAGCAGTTCTTC.

The chain links TRBV9 to TRBJ1-1; D remains unclear. The CDR3 totals 13 residues. Germline V gene lookup returns CDR1 SGDLS and CDR2 YYNGEE. The V and J ends lost 1 base and 5 bases respectively, with 9 bases between them. The CDR3 DNA reads TGTGCCAGCAGCGTATCTGGCGGGACTGAAGCTTTCTTT. This gives the protein CASSVSGGTEAFF.

The chain uses TRBV27 and TRBJ2-2; 7 bases line up with TRBD2. There are 16 residues in the CDR3. The germline gives CDR1 MNHEY, CDR2 SMNVEV (reference sequence). V was clipped by 7 bases and J by 4 bases; unmatched bases: 12. CDR3 sequence reads: CASTFSSGASTGELFF. The CDR3 coding sequence is TGTGCCAGCACTTTTTCTAGCGGAGCCAGCACCGGGGAGCTGTTTTTT.

The rearrangement joins TRBV9 to TRBJ1-6; D uncertain. CDR1 and CDR2 from the germline V gene are SGDLS and YYNGEE. This CDR3 is 14 amino acids long. The ends were cut back, 0 bases at V and 6 bases at J, with 7 bases in the middle. The CDR3 region has the DNA TGTGCCAGCAGCGTAGAACAGCTTAATTCACCCCTCCACTTT. Translation: CASSVEQLNSPLHF.

The V call is TRBV7-2, the J call TRBJ1-2; 8 bases align to TRBD1. Germline CDR1 reads SGHTA; CDR2 reads FQGNSA. This CDR3 has 16 residues. J gave up 5 bases and V 0 bases, and 8 bases lay outside the gene matches. For the CDR3, the DNA is TGTGCCAGCAGCTTAGCGCGGCAGGGGGCCTCATATGGCTACACCTTC. Its protein product is CASSLARQGASYGYTF.

The chain joins TRBV27 to TRBJ2-7; a possible D gene is TRBD1 (5 bases). Trimming removed 5 bases at V and 2 bases at J, with 10 bases between. The CDR3 consists of 13 residues. The V gene's germline CDR1 is MNHEY and CDR2 SMNVEV (reference sequence). This CDR3 reads CASSPRQTYEQYF. CDR3 nucleotides: TGTGCCAGCAGTCCCCGACAGACCTACGAGCAGTACTTC.

The chain joins TRBV6-5 to TRBJ1-2; a weak D match, TRBD1 (6 bases). The germline V and J ends were trimmed by 5 bases and 7 bases, with 17 bases remaining between them. In germline, CDR1 is MNHEY, CDR2 SVGAGI. This CDR3 is built from 14 residues. CDR3 protein: CASSPLTGTGGYTF. The CDR3 nucleotides are TGTGCCAGCAGTCCCCTAACAGGGACGGGTGGCTACACCTTC.

The chain links TRBV12-3 or TRBV12-4 to TRBJ2-7; D may be TRBD2 (5 bases). There are 13 residues in the CDR3. The germline V and J ends were trimmed by 5 bases and 7 bases, with 15 bases remaining between them. The CDR3, as DNA: TGTGCCAGCAGTCTTCGAGGCGGCGGGGAGCAGTACGTC. Protein product: CASSLRGGGEQYV.

V and J are TRBV5-1 and TRBJ1-1, with D maybe TRBD1 (6 bases). The length of the CDR3 is 15 residues. V lost 4 bases and J 3 bases, leaving 16 bases between the germline ends. CDR1 and CDR2 (germline): SGHRS, YFSETQ. Here the CDR3 DNA reads TGCGCCAGCAGCACTACAGGGTCAGGGTACACTGAAGCTTTCTTT. Its translation is CASSTTGSGYTEAFF. Full variable domain (rest looked up from reference TRBV5-1 and TRBJ1-1): KAGVTQTPRYLIKTRGQQVTLSCSPISGHRSVSWYQQTPGQGLQFLFEYFSETQRNKGNFPGRFSGRQFSNSRSEMNVSTLELGDSALYLCASSTTGSGYTEAFFGQGTRLTVV.

The chain employs TRBV30 and TRBJ1-2, with 7 bases that match TRBD1. J was trimmed by 6 bases and V by 0 bases; bases with no gene match: 10. Germline V gene data show CDR1 as GTSNPN and CDR2 as SVGIG (reference sequence). The CDR3 loop spans 15 amino acids. The CDR3 DNA sequence: TGTGCCTGGAGTGTACAGAGACAGGGTAGGGATGGCTACACCTTC. It yields the protein CAWSVQRQGRDGYTF.

The chain employs TRBV5-1 and TRBJ1-6; D is unclear. This CDR3 contains 14 residues. With 1 base removed from V and 10 bases from J, the gap between germline ends came to 12 bases. Germline V gives CDR1 SGHRS, CDR2 YFSETQ. The DNA of the CDR3 is TGCGCCAGCAGCTTGCTCGACACCAGCTCACCCCTCCACTTT. Its translation is CASSLLDTSSPLHF.

The rearrangement uses TRBV9 and TRBJ1-1, with a possible D match to TRBD1 (6 bases). Germline CDR1 is SGDLS and CDR2 is YYNGEE. V gave up 0 bases and J gave up 0 bases, with 6 bases separating them. The CDR3 extends over 14 amino acids. This CDR3 reads CASSVGTVNTEAFF. The CDR3 DNA follows: TGTGCCAGCAGCGTAGGGACAGTGAACACTGAAGCTTTCTTT.

CDR3 in DNA: TGTGCCAGCAGTGAAAGGAGAGCATCTAACTATGGCTACACCTTC. Translation gives CASSERRASNYGYTF. The rearrangement links TRBV2 to TRBJ1-2; D is ambiguous. Between the trimmed V and J ends, which lost 2 bases and 0 bases, there was a span of 10 bases. This CDR3 has 15 residues. Germline assignment: CDR1 SNHLY and CDR2 FYNNEI.

The rearrangement uses TRBV19 and TRBJ1-1; D possibly corresponds to TRBD1 (5 bases). Looked up from germline, CDR1 is LNHDA and CDR2 is SQIVND (reference sequence). With 11 bases removed from V and 1 base from J, the gap between germline ends came to 23 bases. The length of the CDR3 is 16 residues. The CDR3 nucleotides are TGTGCCGTGGGGAGGGACGGTGGATGGGGGAACACTGAAGCTTTCTTT. It translates to CAVGRDGGWGNTEAFF.

The chain carries TRBV5-4 and TRBJ1-6; D unclear. Germline CDR1 and CDR2: SGHNT and YYREEE (reference sequence). The CDR3 consists of 17 residues. V was clipped by 2 bases and J by 6 bases, with 18 bases between them. Here the CDR3 reads CASSFLLGSSGNSPLHF. The CDR3, as DNA: TGTGCCAGCAGCTTTCTTCTGGGCTCTAGCGGTAATTCACCCCTCCACTTT.

The chain combines TRBV5-1 with TRBJ2-7; 12 bases line up with TRBD2. The CDR3 length is 15 residues. Germline V gene lookup returns CDR1 SGHRS and CDR2 YFSETQ. Trimming took 1 base from V and 3 from J; bases not matched to a gene: 2. The CDR3 spells CASSLTSGRYYEQYF. As DNA, the CDR3 is TGCGCCAGCAGCTTGACTAGCGGGAGGTACTACGAGCAGTACTTC.